This TCR beta chain was sequenced in a study of blood T cell repertoires in COVID-19. Study-wide background: The United States, Italy and Spain provided the acute and convalescent COVID-19 samples. Sources were T cells, B-cell-depleted T cells, or PBMCs; the material itself was cDNA or gDNA.

The CDR3 is 18 amino acids. Germline CDR1 is LNHDA and CDR2 is SQIVND (reference sequence). Trimming shortened V by 4 bases and J by 2 bases, and 21 bases separated the two germline ends. In the original analysis: Estimation of nucleated cell counts relied on the amplification of reference gene primers. Repertoires were generated with immunoSEQ multiplex PCR, while TCRdb's copy carries only in-frame clones and drops some. D and trimming come from the DNA, and the V and J calls and clone size come from that table. In the table there are 200,000 to 250,000 clones, approximately 85% of which are singletons. A single count supports this clone.

The sequence came from a woman aged 70 to 79 with COVID-19, enrolled during active disease. The chain recombines TRBV19 with TRBJ1-3, with no clear D. Sequenced: peripheral blood. The DNA of the CDR3 is TGTGCCAGTAGTACTACATCTCCCCGAGGGTCGGCTGGAAACACCATATATTTT. Translation gives CASSTTSPRGSAGNTIYF.